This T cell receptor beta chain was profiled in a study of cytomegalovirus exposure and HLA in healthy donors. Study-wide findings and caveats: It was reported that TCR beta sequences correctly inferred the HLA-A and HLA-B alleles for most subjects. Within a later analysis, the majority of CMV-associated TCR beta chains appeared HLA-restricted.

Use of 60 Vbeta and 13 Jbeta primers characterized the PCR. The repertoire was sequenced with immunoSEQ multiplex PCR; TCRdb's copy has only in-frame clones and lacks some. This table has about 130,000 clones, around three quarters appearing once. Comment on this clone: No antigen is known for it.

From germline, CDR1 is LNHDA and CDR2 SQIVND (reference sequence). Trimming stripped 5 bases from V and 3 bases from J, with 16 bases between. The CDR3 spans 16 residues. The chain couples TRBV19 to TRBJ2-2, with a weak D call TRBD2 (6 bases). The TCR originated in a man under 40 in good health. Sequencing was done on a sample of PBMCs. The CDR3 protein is CASSSLTSTHTGELFF. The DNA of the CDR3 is TGTGCCAGTAGTTCCCTTACTAGCACCCACACCGGGGAGCTGTTTTTT.